These 6 T cell receptor beta chains originate from one sample sequenced in a study of T cell responses to AZD1222 COVID-19 vaccine (dated by TCRdb to the early 2020s). The method was the immunoSEQ multiplex PCR assay. Here the immuneACCESS table is served through TCRdb, limited to in-frame sequences with V and J called. Missing clones are a known gap in these copies; in checked studies unresolved V genes cover under half, and the rest lacks a known reason. The sample includes under 130,000 clones, with roughly 88% observed a single time. The ten largest clones take up 2% to 3% of the sample. The time point label on this specimen signifies: baseline before first vaccination. Here the sequenced sample was peripheral blood, taken on day 0 of AZD1222 vaccination. The receptors stem from an adult in good health.

The gene calls are TRBV29-1 and TRBJ1-1; 7 bases align to TRBD1. The V gene's germline CDR1 is SQVTM and CDR2 ANQGSEA. CDR3 size: 17 residues. V lost 3 bases and J lost 11; bases outside the gene matches: 24. The CDR3 spells CSVDRVREKGQTGFAFF. The CDR3 bases are TGCAGCGTTGATAGGGTCAGGGAAAAGGGACAGACCGGCTTCGCTTTCTTT.

The chain has TRBV27 and TRBJ2-5, with 13 bases lining up with TRBD2. Germline loops: CDR1 MNHEY, CDR2 SMNVEV (reference sequence). The CDR3 sequence is 15 residues long. The V and J ends lost 5 bases and 5 bases, in that order; junction bases with no gene match: 5. CDR3 amino acids: CASSVGTSGMETQYF. The CDR3 DNA is TGTGCCAGCAGTGTAGGGACTAGCGGGATGGAGACCCAGTACTTC.

This clone was observed a few times. J is TRBJ1-2 and V is TRBV10-3; 11 positions match TRBD1. CDR1 and CDR2 from the germline V gene are ENHRY and SYGVKD. The CDR3 sequence is 19 residues long. V trimming: 6 bases; J trimming: 4 bases; junction bases outside the gene matches: 19. In DNA, the CDR3 is TGTGCCATCAGCACTAGGTCGGGGACAGGGGGTTCCGGCGGCTATGGCTACACCTTC. Translation: CAISTRSGTGGSGGYGYTF.

This chain uses TRBV29-1 with TRBJ1-1; a possible D gene is TRBD1 (6 bases). Trimming left V 7 bases short and J 5 bases short, with 20 bases between. CDR1 and CDR2 (germline): SQVTM, ANQGSEA. The CDR3 has 14 amino acids. As DNA, the CDR3 is TGCAGCGCTGGGAAGGGGGGCTTAGGGACTGAAGCTTTCTTT. It specifies CSAGKGGLGTEAFF.

This chain joins TRBV5-6 and TRBJ1-1; D gene ambiguous. The length of the CDR3 is 14 residues. Trimming stripped 1 base from V and 7 bases from J, with 14 bases between. Germline V gene lookup returns CDR1 SGHDT and CDR2 YYEEEE. CDR3 sequence reads: CASSLSGLRREAFF. For the CDR3, the DNA is TGTGCCAGCAGCTTGTCTGGACTCCGCCGTGAAGCTTTCTTT.

This clone has more than one count but fewer than ten. CDR3 region: CASSPGTGTGISNQPQHF. DNA of the CDR3: TGCGCCAGCAGCCCCGGGACAGGGACGGGGATCTCAAATCAGCCCCAGCATTTT. This rearrangement joins TRBV4-1 to TRBJ1-5; the match to TRBD1 covers 9 bases. The CDR3 is 18 amino acids. CDR1 and CDR2 (germline): MGHRA, YSYEKL. V was clipped by 4 bases and J by 4 bases; unmatched bases: 14.